The sequence of this T cell receptor beta chain was determined in a study of patients and donors after allogeneic stem cell transplantation. TCRdb reanalysed the RT-PCR reads using MiXCR and keeps one entry per CDR3 protein. The table lists about a million distinct CDR3 sequences, about a sixth of them singletons. This clonotype came up a few times. CDR3 length: 15 residues. Germline assignment: CDR1 SGHTA and CDR2 FQGNSA. V was trimmed by 1 base and J by 3 bases, leaving 13 bases between them. This clonotype originated in a human donor who was either an allogeneic HSCT recipient or a stem cell or donor lymphocyte infusion donor (not recorded which). It is not recorded whose cells these are; they may come from a transplant donor. Sequenced sample: blood, either unsorted or a sorted T cell fraction (not recorded which). V is TRBV7-2 and J is TRBJ2-7, with D perhaps TRBD1 (5 bases). This chain's CDR3 is CASSLEGAIHYEQYF. The CDR3 DNA reads TGTGCCAGCAGCTTAGAAGGGGCTATCCACTACGAGCAGTACTTC.